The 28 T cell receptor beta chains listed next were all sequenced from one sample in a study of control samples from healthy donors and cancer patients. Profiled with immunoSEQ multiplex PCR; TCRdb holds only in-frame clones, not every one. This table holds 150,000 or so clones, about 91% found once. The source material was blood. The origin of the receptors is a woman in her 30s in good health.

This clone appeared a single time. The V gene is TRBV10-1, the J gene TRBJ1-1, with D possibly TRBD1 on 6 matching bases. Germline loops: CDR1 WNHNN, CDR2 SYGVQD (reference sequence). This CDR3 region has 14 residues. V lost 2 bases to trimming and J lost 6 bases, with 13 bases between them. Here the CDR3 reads CASSELQGMAEAFF. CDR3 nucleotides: TGCGCCAGCAGTGAGCTTCAGGGGATGGCTGAAGCTTTCTTT.

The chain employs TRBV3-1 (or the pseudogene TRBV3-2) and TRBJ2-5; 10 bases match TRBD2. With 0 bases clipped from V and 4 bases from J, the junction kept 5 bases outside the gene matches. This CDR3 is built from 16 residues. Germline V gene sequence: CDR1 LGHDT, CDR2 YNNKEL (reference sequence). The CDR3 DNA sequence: TGTGCCAGCAGCCAAGATCCTAGCGGGAGTGGAGAGACCCAGTACTTC. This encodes CASSQDPSGSGETQYF.

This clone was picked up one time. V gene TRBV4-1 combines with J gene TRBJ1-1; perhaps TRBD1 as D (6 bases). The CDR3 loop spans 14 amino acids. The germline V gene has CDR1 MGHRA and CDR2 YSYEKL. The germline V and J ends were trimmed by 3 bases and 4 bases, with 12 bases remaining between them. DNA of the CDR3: TGCGCCAGCAGCCAGGCGCAAGGGGGCACTGAAGCTTTCTTT. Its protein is CASSQAQGGTEAFF.

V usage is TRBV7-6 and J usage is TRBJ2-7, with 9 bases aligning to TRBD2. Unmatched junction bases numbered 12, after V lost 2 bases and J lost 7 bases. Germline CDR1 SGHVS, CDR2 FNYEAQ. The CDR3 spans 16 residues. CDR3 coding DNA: TGTGCCAGCAGCTTAAGCAGGGCTAGCGGGATCCGGGAGCAGTACTTC. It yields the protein CASSLSRASGIREQYF.

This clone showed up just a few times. CDR3 sequence reads: CASSPTDAVDTEAFF. The CDR3, as DNA: TGTGCCAGCTCACCAACCGACGCCGTGGACACTGAAGCTTTCTTT. V and J are TRBV18 and TRBJ1-1; no clear D. CDR3 length: 15 amino acids. In germline, CDR1 is KGHSH, CDR2 LQKENI. V was clipped by 2 bases and J by 3 bases, with 13 bases between them.

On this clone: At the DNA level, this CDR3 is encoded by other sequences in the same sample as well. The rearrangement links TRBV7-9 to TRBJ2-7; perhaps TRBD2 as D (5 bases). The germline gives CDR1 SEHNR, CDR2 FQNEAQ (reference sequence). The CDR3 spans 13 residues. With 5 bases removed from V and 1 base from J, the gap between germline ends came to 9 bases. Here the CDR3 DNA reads TGTGCCAGCAGCCCCCCGGGATCCTACGAGCAGTACGTC. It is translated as CASSPPGSYEQYV.

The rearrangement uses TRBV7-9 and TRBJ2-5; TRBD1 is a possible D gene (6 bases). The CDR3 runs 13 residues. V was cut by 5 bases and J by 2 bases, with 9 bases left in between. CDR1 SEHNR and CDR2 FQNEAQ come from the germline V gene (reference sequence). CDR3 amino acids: CASSHRDQETQYF. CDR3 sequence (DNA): TGTGCCAGCAGCCACAGGGATCAAGAGACCCAGTACTTC.

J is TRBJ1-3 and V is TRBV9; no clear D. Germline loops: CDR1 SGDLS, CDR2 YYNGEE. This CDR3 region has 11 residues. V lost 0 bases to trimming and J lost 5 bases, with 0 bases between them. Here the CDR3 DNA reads TGTGCCAGCAGCGTAGGAAACACCATATATTTT. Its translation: CASSVGNTIYF.

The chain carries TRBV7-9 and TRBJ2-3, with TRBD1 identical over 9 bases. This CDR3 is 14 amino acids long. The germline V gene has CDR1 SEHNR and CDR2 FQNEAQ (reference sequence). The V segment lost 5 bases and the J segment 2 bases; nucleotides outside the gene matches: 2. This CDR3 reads CASSGDRATDTQYF. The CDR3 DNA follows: TGTGCCAGCAGCGGGGACAGGGCCACAGATACGCAGTATTTT. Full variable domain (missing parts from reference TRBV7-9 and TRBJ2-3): DTGVSQNPRHKITKRGQNVTFRCDPISEHNRLYWYRQTLGQGPEFLTYFQNEAQLEKSRLLSDRFSAERPKGSFSTLEIQRTEQGDSAMYLCASSGDRATDTQYFGPGTRLTVL.

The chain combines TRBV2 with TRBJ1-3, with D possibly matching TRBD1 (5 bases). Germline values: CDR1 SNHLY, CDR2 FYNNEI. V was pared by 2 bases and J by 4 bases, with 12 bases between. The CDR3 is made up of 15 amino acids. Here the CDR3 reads CASSESQAGGNTIYF. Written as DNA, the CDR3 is TGTGCCAGCAGTGAAAGCCAGGCAGGGGGAAACACCATATATTTT.

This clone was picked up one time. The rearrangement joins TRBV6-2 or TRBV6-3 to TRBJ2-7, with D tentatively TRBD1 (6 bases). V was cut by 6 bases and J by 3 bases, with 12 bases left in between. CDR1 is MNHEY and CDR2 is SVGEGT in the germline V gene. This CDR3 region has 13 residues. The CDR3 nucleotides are TGTGCCAGCAGCGCCGACAGGATCTACGAGCAGTACTTC. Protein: CASSADRIYEQYF.

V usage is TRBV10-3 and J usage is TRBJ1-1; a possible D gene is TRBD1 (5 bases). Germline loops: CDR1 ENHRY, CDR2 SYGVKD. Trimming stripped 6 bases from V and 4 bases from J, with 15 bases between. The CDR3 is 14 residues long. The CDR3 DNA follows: TGTGCCATCAGATCCCCGACAGTTTCCACTGAAGCTTTCTTT. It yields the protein CAIRSPTVSTEAFF.

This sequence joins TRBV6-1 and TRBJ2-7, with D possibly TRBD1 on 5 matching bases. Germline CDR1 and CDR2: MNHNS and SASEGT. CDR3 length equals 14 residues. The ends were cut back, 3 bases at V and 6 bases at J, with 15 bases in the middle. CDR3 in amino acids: CASSESFGAAEQYF. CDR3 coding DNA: TGTGCCAGCAGTGAGAGTTTTGGGGCAGCCGAGCAGTACTTC.

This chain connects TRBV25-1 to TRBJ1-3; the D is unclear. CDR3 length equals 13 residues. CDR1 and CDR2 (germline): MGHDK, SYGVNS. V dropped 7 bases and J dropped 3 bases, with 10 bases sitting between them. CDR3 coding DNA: TGTGCCAGCACAGCCCCTCTTGGAAACACCATATATTTT. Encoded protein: CASTAPLGNTIYF. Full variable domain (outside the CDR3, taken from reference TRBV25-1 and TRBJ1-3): EADIYQTPRYLVIGTGKKITLECSQTMGHDKMYWYQQDPGMELHLIHYSYGVNSTEKGDLSSESTVSRIRTEHFPLTLESARPSHTSQYLCASTAPLGNTIYFGEGSWLTVV.

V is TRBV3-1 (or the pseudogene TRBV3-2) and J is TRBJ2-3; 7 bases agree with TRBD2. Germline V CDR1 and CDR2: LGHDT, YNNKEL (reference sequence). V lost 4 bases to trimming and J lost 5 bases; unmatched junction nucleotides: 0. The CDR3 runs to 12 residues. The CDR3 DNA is TGTGCCAGCAGCCCGGGGGGAGATACGCAGTATTTT. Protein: CASSPGGDTQYF.

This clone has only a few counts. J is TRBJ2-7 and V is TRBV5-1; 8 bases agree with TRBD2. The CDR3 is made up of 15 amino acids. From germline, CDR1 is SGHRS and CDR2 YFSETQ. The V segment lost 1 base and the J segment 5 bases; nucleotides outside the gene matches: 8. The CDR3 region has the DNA TGCGCCAGCAGCTTGATCAGCGGGAGTCTGGACGAGCAGTACTTC. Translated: CASSLISGSLDEQYF.

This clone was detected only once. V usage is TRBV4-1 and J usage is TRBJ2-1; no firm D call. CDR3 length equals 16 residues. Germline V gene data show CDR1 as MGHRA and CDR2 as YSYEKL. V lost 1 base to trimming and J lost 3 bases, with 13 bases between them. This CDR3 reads CASSQVLADIYNEQFF. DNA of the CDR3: TGCGCCAGCAGCCAAGTTCTGGCCGATATCTACAATGAGCAGTTCTTC.

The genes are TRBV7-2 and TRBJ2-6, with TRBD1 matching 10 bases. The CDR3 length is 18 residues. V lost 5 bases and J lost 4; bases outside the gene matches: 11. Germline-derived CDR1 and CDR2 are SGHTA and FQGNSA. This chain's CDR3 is CASSPRGQTGGGANVLTF. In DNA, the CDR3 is TGTGCCAGCAGCCCTAGGGGCCAGACAGGGGGCGGGGCCAACGTCCTGACTTTC.

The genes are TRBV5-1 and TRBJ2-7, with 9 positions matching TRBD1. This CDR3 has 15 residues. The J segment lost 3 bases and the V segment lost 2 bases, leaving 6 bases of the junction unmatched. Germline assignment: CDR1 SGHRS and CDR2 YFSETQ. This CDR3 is CASSLEGQGFYEQYF. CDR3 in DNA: TGCGCCAGCAGCTTAGAGGGACAGGGATTCTACGAGCAGTACTTC.

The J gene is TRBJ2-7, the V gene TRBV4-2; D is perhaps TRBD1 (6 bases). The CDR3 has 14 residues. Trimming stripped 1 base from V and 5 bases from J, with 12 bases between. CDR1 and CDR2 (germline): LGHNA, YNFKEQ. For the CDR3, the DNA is TGTGCCAGCAGCCAAGGCCCAGGGGTACACGAGCAGTACTTC. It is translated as CASSQGPGVHEQYF.

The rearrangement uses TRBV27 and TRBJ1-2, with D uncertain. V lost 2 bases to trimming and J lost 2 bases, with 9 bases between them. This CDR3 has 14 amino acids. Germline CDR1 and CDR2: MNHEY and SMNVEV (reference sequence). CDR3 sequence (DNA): TGTGCCAGCAGTTTAAAAGGGTACAACTATGGCTACACCTTC. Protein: CASSLKGYNYGYTF.

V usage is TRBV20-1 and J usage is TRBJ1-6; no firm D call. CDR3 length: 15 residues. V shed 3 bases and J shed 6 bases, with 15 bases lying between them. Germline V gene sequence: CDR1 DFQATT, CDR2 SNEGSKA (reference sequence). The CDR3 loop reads CSASGSPNSNSPLHF. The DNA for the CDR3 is TGCAGTGCTAGTGGCAGCCCGAATTCTAATTCACCCCTCCACTTT.

CDR3 DNA sequence: TGTGCCAGTAGTACAACGACAGGGATCGGGGCCAACGTCCTGACTTTC. It yields the protein CASSTTTGIGANVLTF. V is TRBV19 and J is TRBJ2-6, with TRBD1 matching over 7 bases. V lost 4 bases and J lost 4; bases outside the gene matches: 7. CDR1 is LNHDA and CDR2 is SQIVND in the germline V gene (reference sequence). The CDR3 is 16 amino acids.

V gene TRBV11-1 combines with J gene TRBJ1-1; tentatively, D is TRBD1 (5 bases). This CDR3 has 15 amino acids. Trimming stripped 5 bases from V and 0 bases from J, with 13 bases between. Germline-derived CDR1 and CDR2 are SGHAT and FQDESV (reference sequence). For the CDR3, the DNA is TGTGCCAGCAGCCTCAACAGGAAAATGAACACTGAAGCTTTCTTT. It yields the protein CASSLNRKMNTEAFF.

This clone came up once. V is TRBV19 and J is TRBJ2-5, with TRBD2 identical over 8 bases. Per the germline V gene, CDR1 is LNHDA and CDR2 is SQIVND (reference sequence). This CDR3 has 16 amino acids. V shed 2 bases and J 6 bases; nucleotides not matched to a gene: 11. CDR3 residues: CASSIRITGGIQTQYF. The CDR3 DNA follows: TGTGCCAGTAGTATACGGATAACGGGGGGGATCCAGACCCAGTACTTC.

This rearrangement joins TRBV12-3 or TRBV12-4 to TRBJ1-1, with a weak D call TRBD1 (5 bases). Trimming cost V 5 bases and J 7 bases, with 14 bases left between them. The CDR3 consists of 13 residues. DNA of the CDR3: TGTGCCAGCAGTCCAGGTCGTGGGGGTGAAGCTTTCTTT. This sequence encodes CASSPGRGGEAFF.

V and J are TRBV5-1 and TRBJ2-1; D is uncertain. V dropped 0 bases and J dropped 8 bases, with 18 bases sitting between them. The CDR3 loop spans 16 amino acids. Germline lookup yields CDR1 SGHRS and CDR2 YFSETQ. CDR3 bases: TGCGCCAGCAGCTTGGCTCACCCCAGTGGTGGTCATGAGCAGTTCTTC. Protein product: CASSLAHPSGGHEQFF.

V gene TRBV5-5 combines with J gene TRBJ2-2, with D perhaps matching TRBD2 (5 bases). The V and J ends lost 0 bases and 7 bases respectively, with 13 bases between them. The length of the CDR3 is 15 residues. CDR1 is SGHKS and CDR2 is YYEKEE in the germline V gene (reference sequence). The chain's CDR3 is CASSLVGVWDGELFF. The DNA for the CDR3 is TGTGCCAGCAGCTTGGTCGGGGTATGGGACGGGGAGCTGTTTTTT.